The rows below give T cell receptor beta chains drawn from one sample of a study of metastatic and nonmetastatic thyroid tumors. TCRdb reprocessed the PCR reads using MiXCR. The repertoire holds around 50,000 clones, with 22% as singletons. The sequencing sample was made of blood. These receptors were obtained from a male donor with papillary thyroid cancer or a benign thyroid nodule (not recorded which). Some clones in this sample may be carry-over from other donors' samples. Each CDR3 is given with its conserved first and last residue. D genes are given only for firm matches. Only some rows state a clone size, as once, few, many or a class for expanded clones.

CDR3nt,CDR3aa,abundance,v_gene,j_gene,d_gene
TGTGCCAGCAGCGCATCCTCCTACGAGCAGTACTTC,CASSASSYEQYF,.,TRBV11-3,TRBJ2-7,.
TGTGCCTGCCAACCCACAGGGGCAACTAATGAAAAACTGTTTTTT,CACQPTGATNEKLFF,.,TRBV30,TRBJ1-4,TRBD1
TGTGCCAGCAGCTCCCACAGGGCCGGGGTGACTGAAGCTTTCTTT,CASSSHRAGVTEAFF,many,TRBV7-2,TRBJ1-1,.
TGTGCCAGCAGCTTAGCGGGACAGAATGAAAAACTGTTTTTT,CASSLAGQNEKLFF,few,TRBV7-9,TRBJ1-4,TRBD1
TGTGCCTGGAGTTCGGGACTAGCAGATGAGCAGTTCTTC,CAWSSGLADEQFF,.,TRBV30,TRBJ2-1,TRBD2
TGTGCCAGCGGCGAGGGTTCTGGAAACACCATATATTTT,CASGEGSGNTIYF,.,TRBV9,TRBJ1-3,.
TGTGCCAGCAGCGATCCAGAAGGAGGGGGCGATGATACGCAGTATTTT,CASSDPEGGGDDTQYF,many,TRBV9,TRBJ2-3,.
TGTGCCAGCAGTGACAGAACAGGGTACGAGCAGTACTTC,CASSDRTGYEQYF,many,TRBV6-1,TRBJ2-7,.
TGTGCCTGGAGTGTATGGGGACAGGGGACTTCACCCCTCCACTTT,CAWSVWGQGTSPLHF,.,TRBV30,TRBJ1-6,TRBD1
TGTGCCACCAGTGATCCGGGACGAATCAGCAATGAGCAGTTCTTC,CATSDPGRISNEQFF,many,TRBV24-1,TRBJ2-1,.
TGTGCCAGCAGTCAAGGAAAAAGGGGGAATAGTGAAGCTTTCTTT,CASSQGKRGNSEAFF,few,TRBV27,TRBJ1-1,.
TGTGCCAGCAGCGAAGACACAGGGTATCAGCCCCAGCATTTT,CASSEDTGYQPQHF,few,TRBV6-1,TRBJ1-5,.
TGTGCCAGCGCGCCTAGAGACTCTGGAAACACCATATATTTT,CASAPRDSGNTIYF,.,TRBV18,TRBJ1-3,.
TGTGCCTGGAGTACCGGGACGGATATCTATGGCTACACCTTC,CAWSTGTDIYGYTF,many,TRBV30,TRBJ1-2,.
TGTGCCATCAGTGATGAGTACTCCCAAGAGACCCAGTACTTC,CAISDEYSQETQYF,many,TRBV10-3,TRBJ2-5,.
TGTGCCAGAACCTCGGGGGGGATGAATACGCAGTATTTT,CARTSGGMNTQYF,few,TRBV2,TRBJ2-3,TRBD2
TGTGCCAGCAGTGGGACAGGGAATTCACCCCTCCACTTT,CASSGTGNSPLHF,many,TRBV25-1,TRBJ1-6,TRBD1
TGCGCCAGCAGCTATGGACTAGCGAGATACTACGAGCAGTACTTC,CASSYGLARYYEQYF,.,TRBV5-1,TRBJ2-7,TRBD2
TGTGCCAGCAGGCCTGACAGGGGGAGGGAAAAACTGTTTTTC,CASRPDRGREKLFF,once,TRBV2,TRBJ1-4,TRBD1
TGCGCCAGCAGCTCCGAGACAGGGGGCGTAAACACTGAGGCTTTCTTT,CASSSETGGVNTEAFF,few,TRBV5-1,TRBJ1-1,TRBD1
TGCAGTGCTAGACCCAGAGACCGCGCCTTCTACGAGCAGTACTTC,CSARPRDRAFYEQYF,medium-sized,TRBV20-1,TRBJ2-7,.
TGTGCCAGCAGCTTCGGACTTACGAACACTGAAGCTTTCTTT,CASSFGLTNTEAFF,many,TRBV11-2,TRBJ1-1,.
TGCGCCAGCAGCTTGGGGGGGACTGCTTCCTACGAGCAGTACTTC,CASSLGGTASYEQYF,.,TRBV5-1,TRBJ2-7,.
TGTGCCAGCAGCCAGGCCCCAGGAACGACTGAAGCTTTCTTT,CASSQAPGTTEAFF,many,TRBV14,TRBJ1-1,.
TGTGCCTGGAGCTCTAGCGGATTCTACGAGCAGTACTTC,CAWSSSGFYEQYF,.,TRBV30,TRBJ2-7,TRBD2
TGTGCCAGCAGCTCCGACAGGATTTCTGTTAGTTCTGGGGCCAACGTCCTGACTTTC,CASSSDRISVSSGANVLTF,many,TRBV7-3,TRBJ2-6,.
TGTGCCAGCAGCCGACTAGCGCCCGATTACGAGCAGTACTTC,CASSRLAPDYEQYF,.,TRBV7-2,TRBJ2-7,TRBD2
TGTGCCATCAGTGGACAGGGGGATCAGCCCCAGCATTTT,CAISGQGDQPQHF,many,TRBV10-3,TRBJ1-5,TRBD1
TGCGCCAGCAGCCAACGGTCCCAGGGGTCCTACGAGCAGTACTTC,CASSQRSQGSYEQYF,many,TRBV4-1,TRBJ2-7,.
TGTGCCAGCACCAAAGGGGGACTAGCGGACGACCAAGAGACCAAGTACTTC,CASTKGGLADDQETKYF,few,TRBV28,TRBJ2-5,TRBD2
TGCAGTGCTGCGGACAGGGAGACTGAAGCTTTCTTT,CSAADRETEAFF,many,TRBV20-1,TRBJ1-1,TRBD1
TGTGCCAGCAGCTCATCTCTTTTCGGGCGAGAGACCCAGTACTTC,CASSSSLFGRETQYF,many,TRBV5-5,TRBJ2-5,.
TGTGCCATCAGTGAGGAGGGACAGGGGGAAGCCCAGTACTTC,CAISEEGQGEAQYF,many,TRBV10-3,TRBJ2-5,TRBD1
TGTGCCACCCTTTCTTGGAACACTGAAGCTTTCTTT,CATLSWNTEAFF,many,TRBV6-1,TRBJ1-1,.
TGCAGCCCAAAGCGGGTTAGCTCCTACGAGCAGTACTTC,CSPKRVSSYEQYF,few,TRBV20-1,TRBJ2-7,.
TGTGCCAGCAGTCCCCACCATGAGGCTAATGAAAAACTGTTTTTT,CASSPHHEANEKLFF,many,TRBV6-1,TRBJ1-4,.
TGTGCCGCACGGGACAGCCTCTCTGGGGCCAACGTCCTGACTTTC,CAARDSLSGANVLTF,many,TRBV30,TRBJ2-6,TRBD1
TGTGCCAGCAGCTTACGGAGGGAAAGGGAGCTGTTTTTT,CASSLRRERELFF,.,TRBV7-2,TRBJ2-2,.
TGTGCCATAAGTCAGGGAAATGGTGAGCAGTTCTTC,CAISQGNGEQFF,.,TRBV19,TRBJ2-1,.
TGCAGCGTTGGCATGACAGGGGACGAGCAGTACTTC,CSVGMTGDEQYF,many,TRBV29-1,TRBJ2-7,TRBD1